The entry below gives a single T cell receptor beta chain sequence along with its context. No cognate antigen has been identified for it. Within one base of it there is no much larger clone, and no base qualities were kept. The data stem from a study of OX40 agonist ivuxolimab in advanced cancers. Regarding the complete study: Ivuxolimab was an agonistic, fully human IgG2 monoclonal antibody directed against OX40 (CD134), a costimulatory receptor. Intravenous ivuxolimab was administered to patients every 2 weeks at six dose levels: 0.01, 0.1, 0.3, 1.5, 3 and 10 mg/kg. Of the roughly 51 patients in dose escalation, 19 had hepatocellular carcinoma, some 15 had melanoma, 9 had renal cell carcinoma and 9 had head and neck cancer. In the dose-escalation cohort, 82.7% of patients were male, and the mean age was approximately 64 years, with a range of about 20 to 90. Prior anti-PD-1, anti-PD-L1 or anti-CTLA-4 therapy was permitted, and checkpoint inhibitors had been received by 40% to 50% of dose-escalation patients. Partial responses occurred in three dose-escalation patients, of whom one had hepatocellular carcinoma and two had cutaneous melanoma. Peripheral TCRbeta sequencing aimed to test whether ivuxolimab altered TCR sequence diversity and caused clonal T-cell expansion. The paper describes the monotherapy dose-escalation part (N of about 47 patients) of the phase I trial of ivuxolimab. Here is what the overall study found, with its caveats: At doses from 0.1 to 3.0 mg/kg, clonal expansion was seen in both CD4+ and CD8+ blood T cells between baseline and week 6. In the 0.1-3.0 mg/kg groups, partial responders were among the patients with the lowest normalized peripheral clonal expansion, particularly in CD8+ T cells. Antigen specificity was not determined for the clonally expanded peripheral T cells. Low levels of normalized T-cell clonal expansion were also shown by some nonresponding patients. After ivuxolimab, expanded clones were on average more numerous among CD8+ T cells than among CD4+ T cells.

Patients with a history of autoimmune disease or receiving systemic immunosuppression were excluded from the trial. Peripheral blood for TCR sequencing was collected from all dose cohorts at baseline, on cycle 4 day 1, and on cycle 7 day 1. The samples were drawn from a first-in-human, open-label, multicenter phase I dose-escalation trial of ivuxolimab. Adults with locally advanced or metastatic melanoma, renal cell carcinoma, hepatocellular carcinoma or head and neck squamous cell carcinoma were enrolled in the trial. Before TCR sequencing, CD4+ T cells and CD8+ T cells were sorted from peripheral blood as separate populations. The V and J ends are trimmed by 0 bases and 0 bases, leaving 8 bases between them. Per the germline V gene, MNHEY is the CDR1 and SVGAGI is the CDR2. The CDR3 covers 15 residues, taking in both the cysteine and the phenylalanine. Left in the record is the CDR3 DNA by itself, 45 bases read in frame from the first base.

For sequencing of the TCRbeta CDR3 region, genomic DNA was extracted from the sorted cells. The immunoSEQ Assay was used for sequencing of TCRbeta CDR3 regions. Entries here come from immuneACCESS through TCRdb and include only in-frame sequences with V and J called. Some clones fail to appear in such tables; in the studies checked, an unresolved V gene covers under half of the shortfall, and the cause of the remainder is unknown. Recorded for this sample are some 60,000 clones; roughly four fifths of them occurred a single time. The ten largest account for roughly 4.4% of the sample. Sequenced here: CD4+ or CD8+ T cells sorted from blood, sampled in a trial of the OX40 agonist ivuxolimab. This TCR was recovered from an adult with an advanced solid tumor such as melanoma, head and neck, liver or kidney cancer. The V and J genes are TRBV6-5 and TRBJ1-1, with the D gene too uncertain to name. The CDR3 region: CASSYSPYMNTEAFF. The nucleotide sequence reads TGTGCCAGCAGTTACTCTCCCTATATGAACACTGAAGCTTTCTTT.